One sample yielded the 25 T cell receptor beta chains listed below, sequenced in a study of OX40 agonist ivuxolimab in advanced cancers. Assay used: immunoSEQ multiplex PCR; TCRdb lists only in-frame clones, some missing. This table holds tens of thousands of clones, approximately 90% found once. This specimen consisted of CD4+ or CD8+ T cells sorted from blood, obtained in a trial of the OX40 agonist ivuxolimab. The receptor set was obtained from an adult with an advanced solid tumor such as melanoma, head and neck, liver or kidney cancer.

The chain links TRBV5-4 to TRBJ1-2; 8 bases are a match to TRBD1. The germline V gene has CDR1 SGHNT and CDR2 YYREEE (reference sequence). The CDR3 is 13 residues long. V trimming: 4 bases; J trimming: 8 bases; junction bases outside the gene matches: 7. In nucleotides, the CDR3 is TGTGCCAGCAGCGTGGGACAGGAGGGGGGCTACACCTTC. Protein: CASSVGQEGGYTF.

V is TRBV6-6 and J is TRBJ1-1; TRBD1 agrees at 10 bases. Per the germline V gene, CDR1 is MNHNY and CDR2 is SVGAGI (reference sequence). Trimming cost V 0 bases and J 4 bases; bases outside gene matches: 2. The CDR3 is 15 residues long. CDR3: CASSYSGQGSTEAFF. The CDR3 DNA reads as TGTGCCAGCAGTTACTCGGGACAGGGGAGCACTGAAGCTTTCTTT.

DNA of the CDR3: TGCAGTGCAGTTCCAGGGGAAATTGAGTTCTTC. Protein product: CSAVPGEIEFF. The rearrangement joins TRBV20-1 to TRBJ2-1; D possibly corresponds to TRBD1 (6 bases). Trimming took off 6 bases at V and 14 bases at J, with 17 bases between the two ends. The CDR3 spans 11 residues. Per the germline V gene, CDR1 is DFQATT and CDR2 is SNEGSKA (reference sequence).

This clone was detected a few times. V gene TRBV7-3 combines with J gene TRBJ2-3, with D possibly TRBD2 on 6 matching bases. The CDR3 has 13 amino acids. Germline V gene lookup returns CDR1 SGHTA and CDR2 FQGTGA. V gave up 4 bases and J gave up 9 bases, with 14 bases separating them. CDR3 region: CASSSGTSPTQYF. Here the CDR3 DNA reads TGTGCCAGCAGCTCCGGGACTTCGCCCACGCAGTATTTT.

As regards this clone: Different DNA sequences within this sample yield the same CDR3. The chain couples TRBV2 to TRBJ1-4, with unresolved D. V lost 1 base and J lost 7, with 10 bases in between. The CDR3 is 14 amino acids. CDR1 is SNHLY, CDR2 FYNNEI, per germline. For the CDR3, the DNA is TGTGCCAGCAGTGAAGGGACCGCCGGTGAAAAACTGTTTTTT. Encoded protein: CASSEGTAGEKLFF.

CDR3 in amino acids: CASSLRPYTGELFF. CDR3 sequence (DNA): TGTGCCAGCAGCTTGCGCCCCTACACCGGGGAGCTGTTTTTT. V and J are TRBV5-5 and TRBJ2-2; D remains ambiguous. Looked up from germline, CDR1 is SGHKS and CDR2 is YYEKEE (reference sequence). This CDR3 is 14 amino acids long. Deletions cut 1 base from V and 3 bases from J, with 7 bases between.

The chain employs TRBV4-1 and TRBJ1-3; D remains unclear. The germline gives CDR1 MGHRA, CDR2 YSYEKL. The CDR3 is 14 amino acids. The ends were cut back, 6 bases at V and 0 bases at J, with 9 bases in the middle. CDR3 in amino acids: CASSRAGSGNTIYF. For the CDR3, the DNA is TGCGCCAGCAGTCGAGCGGGCTCTGGAAACACCATATATTTT.

In this sample, this clone turned up once. The V gene is TRBV18, the J gene TRBJ2-3; 10 positions agree with TRBD2. The V gene end was trimmed by 6 bases and the J gene end by 0 bases; junction bases not matched to a gene: 15. CDR3 size: 19 residues. Germline CDR1 KGHSH, CDR2 LQKENI. The CDR3: CASSQRVLAGAVSTDTQYF. The CDR3 bases are TGTGCCAGCTCGCAAAGGGTTCTAGCGGGGGCCGTTAGCACAGATACGCAGTATTTT.

The chain carries TRBV5-1 and TRBJ2-2; a weak D match, TRBD1 (5 bases). V lost 2 bases and J 7 bases, leaving 12 bases between the germline ends. CDR1 and CDR2 from the germline V gene are SGHRS and YFSETQ. This CDR3 is 14 amino acids long. In nucleotides, the CDR3 is TGCGCCAGCAGCTTTTTTCAGGGAATCGGGGAGCTGTTTTTT. It is translated as CASSFFQGIGELFF.

The J gene is TRBJ1-1, the V gene TRBV6-5; no clear D gene. Trimming shortened V by 6 bases and J by 2 bases, and 10 bases separated the two germline ends. CDR1 is MNHEY, CDR2 SVGAGI, per germline. The CDR3 spans 13 residues. Written as DNA, the CDR3 is TGTGCCAGCAGAAAGGCGGGTAACACTGAAGCTTTCTTT. It is translated as CASRKAGNTEAFF.

The chain employs TRBV18 and TRBJ1-1; tentative D call: TRBD1 (6 bases). The CDR3 totals 17 residues. Looked up from germline, CDR1 is KGHSH and CDR2 is LQKENI. The V and J ends lost 6 bases and 5 bases respectively, with 25 bases between them. This CDR3 reads CASSSEDRVFRLTEAFF. CDR3 DNA sequence: TGTGCCAGCTCGTCTGAGGACAGAGTGTTCCGATTAACTGAAGCTTTCTTT.

The rearrangement links TRBV4-2 to TRBJ1-5; D gene ambiguous. The germline gives CDR1 LGHNA, CDR2 YNFKEQ. CDR3 length equals 15 residues. Trimming stripped 1 base from V and 1 base from J, with 8 bases between. CDR3 sequence (DNA): TGTGCCAGCAGCCAAGGAGTGGGCAGCAATCAGCCCCAGCATTTT. This encodes CASSQGVGSNQPQHF.

This chain joins TRBV7-3 and TRBJ2-2; maybe TRBD1 (6 bases). Germline V gene sequence: CDR1 SGHTA, CDR2 FQGTGA. V gave up 5 bases and J gave up 6 bases, with 10 bases separating them. The CDR3 sequence is 13 residues long. The CDR3 sequence: CASSPQGAGELFF. CDR3 nucleotide sequence: TGTGCCAGCAGCCCACAGGGTGCCGGGGAGCTGTTTTTT. Variable domain in full (rest from reference TRBV7-3 and TRBJ2-2): GAGVSQTPSNKVTEKGKYVELRCDPISGHTALYWYRQSLGQGPEFLIYFQGTGAADDSGLPNDRFFAVRPEGSVSTLKIQRTERGDSAVYLCASSPQGAGELFFGEGSRLTVL.

The J gene is TRBJ1-3, the V gene TRBV6-1, with D uncertain. With 2 bases removed from V and 2 bases from J, the gap between germline ends came to 13 bases. The CDR3 contains 16 residues. CDR1 is MNHNS, CDR2 SASEGT, per germline. The CDR3, as DNA: TGTGCCAGCAGTGAAAGGCGCAGGCTGACTGGAAACACCATATATTTT. Protein product: CASSERRRLTGNTIYF.

The chain recombines TRBV10-3 with TRBJ2-2; 9 positions match TRBD1. Per germline, CDR1 ENHRY and CDR2 SYGVKD. V shed 2 bases, J shed 4 bases, and the junction held 5 bases outside the gene matches. This CDR3 has 16 residues. The CDR3 sequence: CAISEGTGSSTGELFF. The CDR3 DNA is TGTGCCATCAGTGAGGGGACAGGGTCGAGCACCGGGGAGCTGTTTTTT.

The chain couples TRBV19 to TRBJ2-7; D is ambiguous. Germline V gene sequence: CDR1 LNHDA, CDR2 SQIVND (reference sequence). The CDR3 is 12 residues long. Trimming took 10 bases from V and 2 from J, leaving 12 bases between them. CDR3 nucleotides: TGTGCCACCGCCCGCAGTACCTACGAGCAGTACTTC. This translates into CATARSTYEQYF.

This chain uses TRBV7-9 with TRBJ2-3; D unclear. CDR1 SEHNR and CDR2 FQNEAQ come from the germline V gene (reference sequence). The CDR3 is 16 amino acids. V was shortened by 6 bases and J by 0 bases, with 16 bases between the two germline ends. CDR3 nucleotide sequence: TGTGCCAGCAGTCCCCTCGCTTTAGTGAGCACAGATACGCAGTATTTT. Residues: CASSPLALVSTDTQYF.

The chain is built from TRBV5-1 and TRBJ2-3; TRBD1 aligns across 7 bases. The V and J ends lost 0 bases and 3 bases, in that order; junction bases with no gene match: 7. Germline assignment: CDR1 SGHRS and CDR2 YFSETQ. The CDR3 runs 16 residues. CDR3 region: CASSLAGQVSTDTQYF. Written as DNA, the CDR3 is TGCGCCAGCAGCTTGGCCGGACAGGTCTCGACAGATACGCAGTATTTT. Together with reference TRBV5-1 and TRBJ2-3, the CDR3 gives the full variable domain: KAGVTQTPRYLIKTRGQQVTLSCSPISGHRSVSWYQQTPGQGLQFLFEYFSETQRNKGNFPGRFSGRQFSNSRSEMNVSTLELGDSALYLCASSLAGQVSTDTQYFGPGTRLTVL.

The J gene is TRBJ1-1, the V gene TRBV5-1; D remains unclear. CDR1 SGHRS and CDR2 YFSETQ come from the germline V gene. The CDR3 is 15 amino acids. With 0 bases removed from V and 1 base from J, the gap between germline ends came to 10 bases. The CDR3 sequence: CASSLVFQENTEAFF. CDR3 coding DNA: TGCGCCAGCAGCTTGGTCTTTCAGGAGAACACTGAAGCTTTCTTT.

This clone has a single count. One base away lies a much larger clone, so this may be a sequencing read error. The chain combines TRBV10-3 with TRBJ1-5; D unclear. Germline V CDR1 and CDR2: ENHRY, SYGVKD. Trimming pared 7 bases from V and 1 base from J, leaving 8 bases between. The CDR3 totals 13 residues. The CDR3 here is CAINQDSNQPQHF. CDR3 nucleotides: TGTGCCATCAACCAGGACAGCAATCAGCCCCAGCATTTT.

This clone was counted once. CDR3 region: CATSRRTGAHEQYF. The CDR3, as DNA: TGTGCCACCAGCCGAAGGACAGGGGCCCACGAGCAGTACTTC. The rearrangement uses TRBV15 and TRBJ2-7; 9 bases agree with TRBD1. V shed 5 bases, J shed 5 bases, and the junction held 7 bases outside the gene matches. This CDR3 region has 14 residues. Germline V CDR1 and CDR2: LNHNV, YYDKDF (reference sequence).

The rearrangement links TRBV11-3 to TRBJ2-2; no definite D call. The CDR3 spans 15 residues. V was cut by 3 bases and J by 0 bases, with 8 bases left in between. The V gene's germline CDR1 is SGHNT and CDR2 YENEEA. CDR3 residues: CASSLGHANTGELFF. Written as DNA, the CDR3 is TGTGCCAGCAGCTTGGGCCACGCGAACACCGGGGAGCTGTTTTTT.

The V and J genes are TRBV11-2 and TRBJ2-7; TRBD1 matches at 10 bases. Germline CDR1 and CDR2: SGHAT and FQNNGV. The CDR3 sequence is 16 residues long. The trim removed 6 bases at V and 0 bases at J, leaving 8 bases unmatched. DNA of the CDR3: TGTGCCAGCAGTCCCGGGACAGGGGTACTCTCCTACGAGCAGTACTTC. Its translation: CASSPGTGVLSYEQYF.

The V gene is TRBV2, the J gene TRBJ2-5; tentative D call: TRBD2 (5 bases). Germline loops: CDR1 SNHLY, CDR2 FYNNEI. This CDR3 has 13 residues. V dropped 6 bases and J dropped 2 bases, with 10 bases sitting between them. The CDR3 region is CASRDYPQETQYF. The CDR3 DNA is TGTGCCAGCAGAGACTACCCTCAAGAGACCCAGTACTTC.

This clone was recorded once. The genes are TRBV6-1 and TRBJ1-4, with D perhaps matching TRBD1 (5 bases). The ends were cut back, 3 bases at V and 5 bases at J, with 13 bases in the middle. The CDR3 sequence is 15 residues long. Per germline, CDR1 MNHNS and CDR2 SASEGT. CDR3 nucleotide sequence: TGTGCCAGCAGTGATTGGGGGGAGAAGAATGAAAAACTGTTTTTT. It is translated as CASSDWGEKNEKLFF.